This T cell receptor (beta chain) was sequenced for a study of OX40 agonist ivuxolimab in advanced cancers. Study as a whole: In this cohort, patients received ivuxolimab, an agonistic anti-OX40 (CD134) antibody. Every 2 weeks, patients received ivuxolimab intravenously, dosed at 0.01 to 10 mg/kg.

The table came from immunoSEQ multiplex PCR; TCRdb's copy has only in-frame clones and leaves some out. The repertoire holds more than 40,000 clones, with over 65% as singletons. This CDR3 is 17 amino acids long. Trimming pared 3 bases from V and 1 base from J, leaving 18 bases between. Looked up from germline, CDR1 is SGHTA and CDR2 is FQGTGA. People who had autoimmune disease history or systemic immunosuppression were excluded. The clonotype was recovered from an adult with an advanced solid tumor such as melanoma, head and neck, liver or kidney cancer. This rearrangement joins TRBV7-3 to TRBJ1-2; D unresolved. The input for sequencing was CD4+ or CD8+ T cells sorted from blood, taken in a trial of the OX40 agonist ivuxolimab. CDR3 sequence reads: CASSFRFGRRGNYGYTF. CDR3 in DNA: TGTGCCAGCAGCTTCCGCTTTGGGCGGCGTGGTAACTATGGCTACACCTTC. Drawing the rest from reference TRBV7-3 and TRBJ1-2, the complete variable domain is GAGVSQTPSNKVTEKGKYVELRCDPISGHTALYWYRQSLGQGPEFLIYFQGTGAADDSGLPNDRFFAVRPEGSVSTLKIQRTERGDSAVYLCASSFRFGRRGNYGYTFGSGTRLTVV.